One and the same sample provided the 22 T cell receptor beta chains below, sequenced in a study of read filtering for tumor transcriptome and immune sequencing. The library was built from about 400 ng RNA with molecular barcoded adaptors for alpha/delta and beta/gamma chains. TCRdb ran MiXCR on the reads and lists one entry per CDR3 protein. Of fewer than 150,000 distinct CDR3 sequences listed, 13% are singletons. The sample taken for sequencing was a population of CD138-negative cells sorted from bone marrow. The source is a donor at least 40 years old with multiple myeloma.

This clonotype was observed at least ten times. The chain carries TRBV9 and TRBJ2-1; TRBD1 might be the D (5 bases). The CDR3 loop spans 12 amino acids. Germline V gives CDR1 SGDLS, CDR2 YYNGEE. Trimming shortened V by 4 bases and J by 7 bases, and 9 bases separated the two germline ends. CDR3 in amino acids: CASSFAGNEQFF. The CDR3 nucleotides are TGTGCCAGCAGCTTTGCAGGGAATGAGCAGTTCTTC.

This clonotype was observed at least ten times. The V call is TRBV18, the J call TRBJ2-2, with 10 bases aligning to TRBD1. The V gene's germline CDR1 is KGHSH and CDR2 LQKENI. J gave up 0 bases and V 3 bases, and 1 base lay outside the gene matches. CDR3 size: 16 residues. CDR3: CASSPGQGANTGELFF. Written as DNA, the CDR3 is TGTGCCAGCTCACCCGGACAGGGGGCGAACACCGGGGAGCTGTTTTTT.

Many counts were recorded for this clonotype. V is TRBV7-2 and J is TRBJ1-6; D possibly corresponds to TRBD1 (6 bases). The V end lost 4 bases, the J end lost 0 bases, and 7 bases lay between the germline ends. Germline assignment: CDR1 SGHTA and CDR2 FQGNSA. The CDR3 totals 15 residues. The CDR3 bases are TGTGCCAGCAGCTCGGACAGCTCCTATAATTCACCCCTCCACTTT. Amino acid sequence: CASSSDSSYNSPLHF.

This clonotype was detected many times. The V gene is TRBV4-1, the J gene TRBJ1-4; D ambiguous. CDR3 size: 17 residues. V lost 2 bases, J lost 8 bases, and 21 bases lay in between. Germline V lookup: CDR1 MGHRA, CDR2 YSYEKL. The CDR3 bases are TGCGCCAGCAGCCAAAATCCCCTGTTCATGGGAAAAGAAAAACTGTTTTTT. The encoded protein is CASSQNPLFMGKEKLFF.

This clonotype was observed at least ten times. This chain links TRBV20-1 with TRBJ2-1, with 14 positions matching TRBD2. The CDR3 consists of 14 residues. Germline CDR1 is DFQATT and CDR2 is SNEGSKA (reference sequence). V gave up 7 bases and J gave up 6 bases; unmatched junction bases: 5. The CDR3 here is CSGTGLAGANEQFF. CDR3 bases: TGCAGTGGGACGGGACTAGCGGGAGCCAATGAGCAGTTCTTC.

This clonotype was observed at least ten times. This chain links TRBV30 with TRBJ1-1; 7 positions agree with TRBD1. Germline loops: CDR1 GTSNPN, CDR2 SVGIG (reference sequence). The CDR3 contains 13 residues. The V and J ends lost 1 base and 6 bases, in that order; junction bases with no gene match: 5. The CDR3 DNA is TGTGCCTGGAGTGACAGGGGTTGGTCTGAAGCTTTCTTT. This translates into CAWSDRGWSEAFF. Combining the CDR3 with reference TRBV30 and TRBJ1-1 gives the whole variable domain SQTIHQWPATLVQPVGSPLSLECTVEGTSNPNLYWYRQAAGRGLQLLFYSVGIGQISSEVPQNLSASRPQDRQFILSSKKLLLSDSGFYLCAWSDRGWSEAFFGQGTRLTVV.

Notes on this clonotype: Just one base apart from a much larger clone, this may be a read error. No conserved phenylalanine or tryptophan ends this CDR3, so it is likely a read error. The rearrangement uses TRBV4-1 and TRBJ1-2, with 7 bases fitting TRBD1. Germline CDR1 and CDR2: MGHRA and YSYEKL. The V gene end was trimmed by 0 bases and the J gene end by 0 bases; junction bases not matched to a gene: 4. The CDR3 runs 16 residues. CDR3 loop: CASSQDGRGSNYGYTL. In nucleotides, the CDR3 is TGCGCCAGCAGCCAAGATGGCAGGGGGTCTAACTATGGCTACACCCTC.

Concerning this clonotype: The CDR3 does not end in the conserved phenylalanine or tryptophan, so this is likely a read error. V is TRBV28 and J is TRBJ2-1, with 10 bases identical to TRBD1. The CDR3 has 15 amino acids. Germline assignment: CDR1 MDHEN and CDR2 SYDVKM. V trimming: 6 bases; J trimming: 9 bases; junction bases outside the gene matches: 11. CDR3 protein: CASRSIAGTGAEQFL. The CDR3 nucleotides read TGTGCCAGCAGATCTATCGCCGGGACAGGGGCTGAGCAGTTCCTC.

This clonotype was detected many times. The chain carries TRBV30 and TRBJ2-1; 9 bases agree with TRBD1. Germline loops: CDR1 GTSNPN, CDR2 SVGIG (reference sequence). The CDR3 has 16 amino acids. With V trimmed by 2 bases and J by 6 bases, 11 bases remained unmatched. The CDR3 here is CAWSSMGQGPGNEQFF. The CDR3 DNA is TGTGCCTGGAGTTCAATGGGACAGGGCCCAGGCAATGAGCAGTTCTTC.

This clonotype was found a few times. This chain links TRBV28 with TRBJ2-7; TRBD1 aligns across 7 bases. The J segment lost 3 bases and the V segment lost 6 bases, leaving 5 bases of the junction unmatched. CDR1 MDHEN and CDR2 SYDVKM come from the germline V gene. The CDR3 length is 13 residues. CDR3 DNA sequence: TGTGCCAGCAGGACCGGGACAGTCTACGAGCAGTACTTC. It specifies CASRTGTVYEQYF.

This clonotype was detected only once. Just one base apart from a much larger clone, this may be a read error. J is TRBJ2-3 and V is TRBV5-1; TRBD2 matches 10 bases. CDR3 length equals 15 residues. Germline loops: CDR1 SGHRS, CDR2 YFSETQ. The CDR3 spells CASGLSSGSVDTQYF. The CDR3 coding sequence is TGCGCCAGCGGCTTGTCTAGCGGGAGCGTAGATACGCAGTATTTT.

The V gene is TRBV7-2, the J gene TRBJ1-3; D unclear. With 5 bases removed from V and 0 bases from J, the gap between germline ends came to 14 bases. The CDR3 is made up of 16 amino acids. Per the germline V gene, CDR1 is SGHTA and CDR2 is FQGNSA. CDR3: CASSIGPSVSGNTIYF. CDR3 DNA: TGTGCCAGCAGCATAGGCCCGTCGGTCTCTGGAAACACCATATATTTT.

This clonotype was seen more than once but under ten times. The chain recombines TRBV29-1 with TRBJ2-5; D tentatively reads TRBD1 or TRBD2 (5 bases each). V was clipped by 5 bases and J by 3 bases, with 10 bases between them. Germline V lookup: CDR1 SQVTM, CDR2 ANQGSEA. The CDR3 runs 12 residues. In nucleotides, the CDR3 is TGCAGCGTTACCCGGGACGAAGAGACCCAGTACTTC. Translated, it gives CSVTRDEETQYF.

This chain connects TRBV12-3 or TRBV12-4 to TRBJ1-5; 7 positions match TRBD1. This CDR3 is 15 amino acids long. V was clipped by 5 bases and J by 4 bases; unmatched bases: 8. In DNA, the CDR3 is TGTGCCAGCAGTCGCAGCCGGGACAGAAATCAGCCCCAGCATTTT. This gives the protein CASSRSRDRNQPQHF.

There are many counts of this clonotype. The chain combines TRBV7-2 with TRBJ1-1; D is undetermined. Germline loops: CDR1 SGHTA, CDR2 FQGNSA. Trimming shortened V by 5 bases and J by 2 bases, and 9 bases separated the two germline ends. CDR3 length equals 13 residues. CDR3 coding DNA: TGTGCCAGCAGCCTTCAACACAACACTGAAGCTTTCTTT. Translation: CASSLQHNTEAFF.

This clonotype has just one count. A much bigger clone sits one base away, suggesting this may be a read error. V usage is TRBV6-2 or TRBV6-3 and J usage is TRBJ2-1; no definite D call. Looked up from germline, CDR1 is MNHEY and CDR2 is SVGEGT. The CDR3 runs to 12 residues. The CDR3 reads CASGRTYNEQLF. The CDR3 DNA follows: TGTGCCAGCGGAAGGACCTACAATGAGCAGTTGTTC.

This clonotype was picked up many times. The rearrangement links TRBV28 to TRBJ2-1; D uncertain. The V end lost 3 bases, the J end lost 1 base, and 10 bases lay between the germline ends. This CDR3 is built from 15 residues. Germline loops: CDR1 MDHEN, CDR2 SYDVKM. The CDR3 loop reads CASSFPPSSYNEQFF. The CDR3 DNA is TGTGCCAGCAGTTTCCCCCCTAGTTCCTACAATGAGCAGTTCTTC. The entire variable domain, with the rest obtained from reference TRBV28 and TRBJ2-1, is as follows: DVKVTQSSRYLVKRTGEKVFLECVQDMDHENMFWYRQDPGLGLRLIYFSYDVKMKEKGDIPEGYSVSREKKERFSLILESASTNQTSMYLCASSFPPSSYNEQFFGPGTRLTVL.

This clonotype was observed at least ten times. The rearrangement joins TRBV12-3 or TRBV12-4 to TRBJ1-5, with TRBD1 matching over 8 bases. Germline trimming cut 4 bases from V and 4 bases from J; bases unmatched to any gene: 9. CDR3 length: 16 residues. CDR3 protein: CASSSGTGIWNQPQHF. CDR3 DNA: TGTGCCAGCAGTTCCGGGACAGGAATCTGGAATCAGCCCCAGCATTTT.

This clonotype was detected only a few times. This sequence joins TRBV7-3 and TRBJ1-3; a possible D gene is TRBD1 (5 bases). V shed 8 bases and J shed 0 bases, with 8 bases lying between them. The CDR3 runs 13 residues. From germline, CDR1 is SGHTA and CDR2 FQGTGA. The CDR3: CASGANSGNTIYF. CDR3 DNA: TGTGCCAGCGGGGCAAACTCTGGAAACACCATATATTTT.

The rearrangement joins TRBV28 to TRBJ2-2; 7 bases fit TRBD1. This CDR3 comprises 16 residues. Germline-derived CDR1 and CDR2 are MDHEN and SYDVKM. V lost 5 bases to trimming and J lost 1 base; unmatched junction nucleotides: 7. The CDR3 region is CASSDSTGMNTGELFF. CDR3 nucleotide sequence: TGTGCCAGCAGTGATTCGACAGGGATGAACACCGGGGAGCTGTTTTTT.

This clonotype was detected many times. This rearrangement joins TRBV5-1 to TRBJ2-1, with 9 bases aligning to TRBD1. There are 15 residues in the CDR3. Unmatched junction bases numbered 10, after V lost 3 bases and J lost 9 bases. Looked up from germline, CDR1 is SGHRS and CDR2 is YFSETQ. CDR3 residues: CASSSTGTGIGEQFF. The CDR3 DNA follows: TGCGCCAGCAGCTCCACCGGGACAGGGATTGGTGAGCAGTTCTTC.

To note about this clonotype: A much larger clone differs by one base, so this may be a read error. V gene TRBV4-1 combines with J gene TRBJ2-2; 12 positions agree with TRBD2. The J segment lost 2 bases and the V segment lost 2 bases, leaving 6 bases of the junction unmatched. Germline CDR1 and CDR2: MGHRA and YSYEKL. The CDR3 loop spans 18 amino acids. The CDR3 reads CASSQPGLAGQNTGELFF. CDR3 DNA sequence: TGCGCCAGCAGCCAACCAGGACTAGCGGGGCAAAACACCGGGGAGCTGTTTTTT.